These 26 T cell receptor beta chains were all obtained from the same sample, sequenced in a study of blood T cell repertoires in COVID-19. Profiled with immunoSEQ multiplex PCR; TCRdb holds only in-frame clones, not every one. The repertoire consists of some 240,000 clones, with 84% occurring once and the leading ten covering approximately 10%. The sample consisted of peripheral blood. These receptors all stem from a man aged 45-65 years with active or convalescent COVID-19.

The chain couples TRBV10-3 to TRBJ2-7; D call uncertain. With 3 bases removed from V and 1 base from J, the gap between germline ends came to 7 bases. Germline-derived CDR1 and CDR2 are ENHRY and SYGVKD. This CDR3 region has 13 residues. CDR3 protein: CAISDGQSYEQYV. In DNA form, the CDR3 reads TGTGCCATCAGTGATGGTCAGTCCTACGAGCAGTACGTC.

The chain is built from TRBV18 and TRBJ1-1; perhaps TRBD1 as D (5 bases). The CDR3 runs to 13 residues. V lost 4 bases to trimming and J lost 6 bases, with 12 bases between them. CDR1 is KGHSH, CDR2 LQKENI, per germline. The CDR3 DNA sequence: TGTGCCAGCTCACTTGACGGGGGACCTGAAGCTTTCTTT. It codes for CASSLDGGPEAFF.

The rearrangement joins TRBV19 to TRBJ1-2, with unresolved D. The V and J ends lost 6 bases and 8 bases respectively, with 16 bases between them. Germline V gene sequence: CDR1 LNHDA, CDR2 SQIVND (reference sequence). This CDR3 is built from 13 residues. Here the CDR3 DNA reads TGTGCCAGTAGACCCGGCGGGTTGGGCGGCTACACCTTC. Its protein product is CASRPGGLGGYTF.

The V call is TRBV6-5, the J call TRBJ2-3; 8 bases are a match to TRBD1. This CDR3 is built from 14 residues. The V gene end was trimmed by 5 bases and the J gene end by 4 bases; junction bases not matched to a gene: 5. Germline V gives CDR1 MNHEY, CDR2 SVGAGI. CDR3 amino acids: CASSPDRAADTQYF. CDR3 DNA sequence: TGTGCCAGCAGTCCGGACAGGGCCGCAGATACGCAGTATTTT.

This clone came up a few times. V usage is TRBV28 and J usage is TRBJ1-6; 9 bases map to TRBD1. CDR3 length: 13 amino acids. The trim removed 8 bases at V and 7 bases at J, leaving 3 bases unmatched. Germline values: CDR1 MDHEN, CDR2 SYDVKM. The CDR3 loop reads CASRGQGNSPLHF. The CDR3 region has the DNA TGTGCCAGCCGGGGACAGGGAAATTCACCCCTCCACTTT.

The chain recombines TRBV10-3 with TRBJ2-5, with 7 nucleotides matching TRBD2. Losses at the gene ends were 5 bases for V and 4 bases for J; bases not matched to a gene: 7. The CDR3 is made up of 14 amino acids. CDR1 is ENHRY and CDR2 is SYGVKD in the germline V gene. The CDR3 DNA is TGTGCCATCAGTCGGGGGGACGCTGGAGAGACCCAGTACTTC. Its translation is CAISRGDAGETQYF.

V is TRBV18 and J is TRBJ1-1; TRBD1 might be the D (5 bases). There are 14 residues in the CDR3. CDR1 is KGHSH, CDR2 LQKENI, per germline. V lost 3 bases and J 10 bases, leaving 18 bases between the germline ends. The CDR3 protein is CASSPEAALGGAFF. The CDR3 DNA reads as TGTGCCAGCTCACCCGAGGCGGCACTCGGGGGAGCTTTCTTT.

This clone was seen once. This sequence joins TRBV19 and TRBJ1-2; D is unresolved. Trimming shortened V by 5 bases and J by 4 bases, and 11 bases separated the two germline ends. The CDR3 is made up of 13 amino acids. Germline V gives CDR1 LNHDA, CDR2 SQIVND (reference sequence). The CDR3 nucleotides are TGTGCCAGTAGTCCGGCAGGTCTCTATGGCTACACCTTC. It codes for CASSPAGLYGYTF.

V usage is TRBV29-1 and J usage is TRBJ1-2; D unclear. Germline assignment: CDR1 SQVTM and CDR2 ANQGSEA. The CDR3 has 10 residues. V shed 3 bases and J shed 7 bases, with 6 bases lying between them. This CDR3 reads CSVDLSGYTF. CDR3 nucleotide sequence: TGCAGCGTTGATCTCTCTGGCTACACCTTC. Full variable domain (outside the CDR3, taken from reference TRBV29-1 and TRBJ1-2): SAVISQKPSRDICQRGTSLTIQCQVDSQVTMMFWYRQQPGQSLTLIATANQGSEATYESGFVIDKFPISRPNLTFSTLTVSNMSPEDSSIYLCSVDLSGYTFGSGTRLTVV.

The rearrangement links TRBV5-8 to TRBJ2-6; 8 bases fit TRBD1. The CDR3 totals 18 residues. Germline V lookup: CDR1 SGHTS, CDR2 YDEGEE. The ends lost 6 bases at V and 0 bases at J; junction bases unmatched: 11. Here the CDR3 reads CASTLDRGGYSGANVLTF. The CDR3 region has the DNA TGTGCCAGCACCTTAGACAGGGGAGGCTACTCTGGGGCCAACGTCCTGACTTTC.

The rearrangement links TRBV7-8 to TRBJ2-5; no clear D. Trimming shortened V by 2 bases and J by 5 bases, and 15 bases separated the two germline ends. Germline loops: CDR1 SGHVS, CDR2 FQNEAQ. The CDR3 totals 15 residues. CDR3 residues: CASSLLDFHTETQYF. The CDR3 nucleotides read TGTGCCAGCAGCTTACTCGACTTCCATACGGAGACCCAGTACTTC.

V gene TRBV27 combines with J gene TRBJ2-2; maybe TRBD2 (6 bases). Germline V gene lookup returns CDR1 MNHEY and CDR2 SMNVEV (reference sequence). CDR3 length: 15 amino acids. The germline V and J ends were trimmed by 5 bases and 5 bases, with 15 bases remaining between them. CDR3 residues: CASSPNPAGTGELFF. The CDR3 DNA follows: TGTGCCAGCAGTCCGAACCCCGCGGGGACCGGGGAGCTGTTTTTT.

The chain combines TRBV9 with TRBJ1-3, with D maybe TRBD1 (6 bases). Germline V gives CDR1 SGDLS, CDR2 YYNGEE. Trimming pared 0 bases from V and 0 bases from J, leaving 13 bases between. The CDR3 is made up of 17 amino acids. CDR3: CASSVGIGGDSGNTIYF. The CDR3 coding sequence is TGTGCCAGCAGCGTAGGAATAGGGGGTGACTCTGGAAACACCATATATTTT.

The rearrangement links TRBV5-1 to TRBJ1-5; the D gene is possibly TRBD1 (5 bases). This CDR3 is 13 amino acids long. V was pared by 4 bases and J by 2 bases, with 7 bases between. The germline gives CDR1 SGHRS, CDR2 YFSETQ. The CDR3 here is CASSPGGNQPQHF. CDR3 in DNA: TGCGCCAGCAGCCCGGGGGGCAATCAGCCCCAGCATTTT.

The chain links TRBV7-2 to TRBJ2-5; D perhaps matches TRBD2 (5 bases). With 1 base removed from V and 1 base from J, the gap between germline ends came to 10 bases. CDR3 length equals 15 residues. CDR1 and CDR2 from the germline V gene are SGHTA and FQGNSA. CDR3 loop: CASSLGGGSQETQYF. CDR3 DNA sequence: TGTGCCAGCAGCTTAGGTGGCGGGTCCCAAGAGACCCAGTACTTC.

This chain links TRBV19 with TRBJ2-1; 9 nucleotides line up with TRBD2. The CDR3 runs to 17 residues. The J segment lost 5 bases and the V segment lost 0 bases, leaving 8 bases of the junction unmatched. From germline, CDR1 is LNHDA and CDR2 SQIVND (reference sequence). CDR3 sequence (DNA): TGTGCCAGTAGTATAGAGGGACCTAGCGGGGTGGACAATGAGCAGTTCTTC. Protein: CASSIEGPSGVDNEQFF.

V gene TRBV5-5 combines with J gene TRBJ2-5, with TRBD2 as a possible D gene (5 bases). CDR3 length equals 15 residues. In germline, CDR1 is SGHKS, CDR2 YYEKEE (reference sequence). V gave up 4 bases and J gave up 5 bases, with 18 bases separating them. As DNA, the CDR3 is TGTGCCAGCAGCCCCCTCGGGGTTCCGGGCGAGACCCAGTACTTC. Translated: CASSPLGVPGETQYF.

This sequence joins TRBV24-1 and TRBJ2-1; 10 nucleotides align to TRBD2. This CDR3 is 17 amino acids long. V was clipped by 4 bases and J by 1 base; unmatched bases: 6. CDR1 and CDR2 from the germline V gene are KGHDR and SFDVKD. CDR3 DNA sequence: TGTGCCACCAGTGAGGCCGGGACTAGCGTGTCCTACAATGAGCAGTTCTTC. It codes for CATSEAGTSVSYNEQFF.

The chain has TRBV11-1 and TRBJ2-7; D call uncertain. CDR3 length equals 12 residues. The V gene lost 5 bases and the J gene lost 3 bases, with 8 bases spanning the gap. The germline gives CDR1 SGHAT, CDR2 FQDESV (reference sequence). The CDR3 bases are TGTGCCAGCAGCCTCTTAAACTACGAGCAGTACTTC. It is translated as CASSLLNYEQYF.

CDR3 nucleotide sequence: TGTGCCAGCAGCCCTAGACAGGGCATGATAACAGGCACTGAAGCTTTCTTT. It is translated as CASSPRQGMITGTEAFF. This chain uses TRBV5-4 with TRBJ1-1, with 7 bases aligning to TRBD1. V lost 4 bases to trimming and J lost 4 bases; unmatched junction nucleotides: 16. This CDR3 has 17 residues. Per germline, CDR1 SGHNT and CDR2 YYREEE (reference sequence).

The rearrangement links TRBV19 to TRBJ2-3; possibly TRBD2 for D (5 bases). This CDR3 is 12 amino acids long. V lost 3 bases and J 9 bases, leaving 10 bases between the germline ends. Looked up from germline, CDR1 is LNHDA and CDR2 is SQIVND (reference sequence). DNA of the CDR3: TGTGCCAGTAGTATGGACTCCATCACGCAGTATTTT. Residues: CASSMDSITQYF. The full variable domain, completed using reference TRBV19 and TRBJ2-3, is DGGITQSPKYLFRKEGQNVTLSCEQNLNHDAMYWYRQDPGQGLRLIYYSQIVNDFQKGDIAEGYSVSREKKESFPLTVTSAQKNPTAFYLCASSMDSITQYFGPGTRLTVL.

In this sample, this clone turned up a few times. The chain joins TRBV7-9 to TRBJ2-2; 10 nucleotides line up with TRBD1. Germline V CDR1 and CDR2: SEHNR, FQNEAQ (reference sequence). With V trimmed by 6 bases and J by 9 bases, 7 bases remained unmatched. The CDR3 spans 14 residues. In DNA form, the CDR3 reads TGTGCCAGCAGACCGACAGGGGGCTCGCGGGAGCTGTTTTTT. Its translation is CASRPTGGSRELFF.

The gene calls are TRBV5-4 and TRBJ1-6; D remains unclear. CDR1 and CDR2 (germline): SGHNT, YYREEE (reference sequence). V gave up 3 bases and J gave up 4 bases, with 5 bases separating them. This CDR3 has 13 amino acids. The CDR3 is CASSSTYNSPLHF. The CDR3 bases are TGTGCCAGCAGCTCAACTTATAATTCACCCCTCCACTTT.

This sequence joins TRBV28 and TRBJ2-1; 9 bases map to TRBD1. CDR3 size: 15 residues. The germline CDR1 and CDR2 sequences are MDHEN and SYDVKM. Trimming at V came to 4 bases and at J to 8 bases, leaving 9 bases not matched to a gene. CDR3 nucleotide sequence: TGTGCCAGCAGTTCCTTAGGACAGGGGAACGATGAGCAGTTCTTC. Its protein is CASSSLGQGNDEQFF.

The rearrangement joins TRBV11-2 to TRBJ2-1, with 8 bases aligning to TRBD2. CDR3 length: 15 residues. V lost 4 bases to trimming and J lost 7 bases; unmatched junction nucleotides: 9. Germline V gives CDR1 SGHAT, CDR2 FQNNGV. CDR3 sequence reads: CASSWPGLVGNEQFF. CDR3 DNA sequence: TGTGCCAGCAGCTGGCCGGGACTAGTGGGGAATGAGCAGTTCTTC. Based on the CDR3 plus reference TRBV11-2 and TRBJ2-1, the full variable domain is EAGVAQSPRYKIIEKRQSVAFWCNPISGHATLYWYQQILGQGPKLLIQFQNNGVVDDSQLPKDRFSAERLKGVDSTLKIQPAKLEDSAVYLCASSWPGLVGNEQFFGPGTRLTVL.

The chain uses TRBV6-2 or TRBV6-3 and TRBJ2-5, with 7 positions matching TRBD1. The germline CDR1 and CDR2 sequences are MNHEY and SVGEGT. V trimming: 0 bases; J trimming: 2 bases; junction bases outside the gene matches: 9. This CDR3 spans 17 amino acids. The DNA for the CDR3 is TGTGCCAGCAGTTACTCTTTGACAGGGTGGGGGCAAGAGACCCAGTACTTC. This codes for CASSYSLTGWGQETQYF.